The 25 T cell receptor beta chains presented below share a single source sample, sequenced in a study of beta chain features in type 1 diabetes. The sequenced template was cDNA made from the entire isolated RNA. Only in-frame clones appear in the TCRdb table, and some are missing; sequencing was by immunoSEQ multiplex PCR. The table records approximately 140,000 clones, less than 10% of them present only once. Sequencing input: central memory CD4+ T cells from blood. These receptors all come from a woman between 40 and 55 years old in good health.

The chain uses TRBV5-4 and TRBJ2-1; 8 bases are a match to TRBD1. The junction had 9 bases not matched to a gene; V was cut back by 1 base and J by 9 bases. CDR1 and CDR2 from the germline V gene are SGHNT and YYREEE (reference sequence). This CDR3 is built from 15 residues. CDR3 nucleotides: TGTGCCAGCAGCTTGCAGGGGGCCTTAATGGGTGAGCAGTTCTTC. Residues: CASSLQGALMGEQFF. Complete variable domain (other parts from reference TRBV5-4 and TRBJ2-1): ETGVTQSPTHLIKTRGQQVTLRCSSQSGHNTVSWYQQALGQGPQFIFQYYREEENGRGNFPPRFSGLQFPNYSSELNVNALELDDSALYLCASSLQGALMGEQFFGPGTRLTVL.

This clone has ten or more counts. The rearrangement links TRBV23-1 to TRBJ1-1, with D possibly TRBD1 on 5 matching bases. TRBV23-1 is reported as an ORF; its role is uncertain. The V gene lost 3 bases and the J gene lost 0 bases, with 23 bases spanning the gap. There are 19 residues in the CDR3. Here the CDR3 DNA reads TGCGCCAGCAGTCATTCGGGGGATAAAGGAGACCGAATGAACACTGAAGCTTTCTTT. Translated: CASSHSGDKGDRMNTEAFF.

This clone occurred a few times. CDR3 sequence: CASRHDRGATYGYTF. The CDR3 DNA follows: TGTGCCAGCAGACATGACAGGGGAGCCACCTATGGCTACACCTTC. The rearrangement links TRBV2 to TRBJ1-2, with 8 bases fitting TRBD1. Germline V lookup: CDR1 SNHLY, CDR2 FYNNEI. This CDR3 is 15 amino acids long. Trimming removed 6 bases from V and 4 bases from J; junction bases left unmatched: 10.

The chain has TRBV7-8 and TRBJ1-2; D unresolved. The germline V gene has CDR1 SGHVS and CDR2 FQNEAQ. V lost 5 bases, J lost 7 bases, and 26 bases lay in between. The CDR3 sequence is 17 residues long. This CDR3 is CASSQPRVQPLEAGYTF. CDR3 bases: TGTGCCAGCAGCCAACCGCGGGTCCAGCCTCTGGAGGCTGGCTACACCTTC.

There are a few counts of this clone. The rearrangement joins TRBV27 to TRBJ1-2; 9 nucleotides agree with TRBD1. There are 14 residues in the CDR3. Germline V lookup: CDR1 MNHEY, CDR2 SMNVEV (reference sequence). V was clipped by 5 bases and J by 3 bases; unmatched bases: 4. The CDR3 DNA reads as TGTGCCAGCAGTAGCGGGACAGGGTACTATGGCTACACCTTC. Amino acids: CASSSGTGYYGYTF.

This clone came up many times. The chain couples TRBV20-1 to TRBJ2-2, with TRBD2 as a possible D gene (5 bases). Deletions cut 7 bases from V and 3 bases from J, with 6 bases between. There are 11 residues in the CDR3. Per the germline V gene, CDR1 is DFQATT and CDR2 is SNEGSKA (reference sequence). CDR3 protein: CSVGDTGELFF. The DNA for the CDR3 is TGCAGTGTCGGGGACACCGGGGAGCTGTTTTTT.

CDR3 in DNA: TGTGCCAGCAGCTTCGGCGGAATCTACGAGCAGTACTTC. Translating it yields CASSFGGIYEQYF. The V and J genes are TRBV5-4 and TRBJ2-7, with D unclear. This CDR3 comprises 13 residues. V was shortened by 2 bases and J by 3 bases, with 9 bases between the two germline ends. Germline assignment: CDR1 SGHNT and CDR2 YYREEE (reference sequence).

The CDR3 nucleotides are TGTGCCAGCAGCTTAGCTACCGGGACTAGCGGGGGTACGCAGTATTTT. It encodes CASSLATGTSGGTQYF. V and J are TRBV11-2 and TRBJ2-3; 14 positions match TRBD2. The CDR3 runs to 16 residues. Germline assignment: CDR1 SGHAT and CDR2 FQNNGV. V shed 1 base and J 8 bases; nucleotides not matched to a gene: 5. The full variable domain, its missing parts supplied by reference TRBV11-2 and TRBJ2-3, is EAGVAQSPRYKIIEKRQSVAFWCNPISGHATLYWYQQILGQGPKLLIQFQNNGVVDDSQLPKDRFSAERLKGVDSTLKIQPAKLEDSAVYLCASSLATGTSGGTQYFGPGTRLTVL.

J is TRBJ2-5 and V is TRBV7-6, with TRBD1 matching 7 bases. V trimming: 6 bases; J trimming: 3 bases; junction bases outside the gene matches: 4. Germline loops: CDR1 SGHVS, CDR2 FNYEAQ. This CDR3 has 13 residues. The CDR3 is CASRKTGEETQYF. The CDR3 DNA reads as TGTGCCAGCAGGAAAACAGGGGAAGAGACCCAGTACTTC.

The chain joins TRBV9 to TRBJ2-7, with 8 bases that match TRBD1. The CDR3 is 14 amino acids. Germline V gives CDR1 SGDLS, CDR2 YYNGEE. With V trimmed by 0 bases and J by 5 bases, 4 bases remained unmatched. The CDR3 protein is CASSVGTGSHEQYF. The CDR3 DNA is TGTGCCAGCAGCGTAGGGACAGGGTCCCACGAGCAGTACTTC.

This clone occurred a few times. This chain uses TRBV19 with TRBJ1-2; weak D call: TRBD1 (5 bases). CDR1 and CDR2 (germline): LNHDA, SQIVND (reference sequence). V gave up 5 bases and J gave up 0 bases, with 10 bases separating them. The CDR3 runs to 14 residues. Here the CDR3 reads CASSDDSTNYGYTF. CDR3 in DNA: TGTGCCAGTAGTGACGACAGTACTAACTATGGCTACACCTTC. Supplemented by reference TRBV19 and TRBJ1-2, the full variable domain reads DGGITQSPKYLFRKEGQNVTLSCEQNLNHDAMYWYRQDPGQGLRLIYYSQIVNDFQKGDIAEGYSVSREKKESFPLTVTSAQKNPTAFYLCASSDDSTNYGYTFGSGTRLTVV.

This clone was recorded a few times. The rearrangement joins TRBV4-2 to TRBJ2-7, with a weak D call TRBD2 (6 bases). CDR3 size: 14 residues. The germline V gene has CDR1 LGHNA and CDR2 YNFKEQ. The V and J ends lost 0 bases and 6 bases respectively, with 12 bases between them. Here the CDR3 reads CASSQDWEAVEQYF. Written as DNA, the CDR3 is TGTGCCAGCAGCCAAGACTGGGAGGCTGTCGAGCAGTACTTC.

V is TRBV19 and J is TRBJ1-2, with D possibly matching TRBD1 (5 bases). Trimming pared 6 bases from V and 6 bases from J, leaving 11 bases between. The length of the CDR3 is 12 residues. Germline CDR1 reads LNHDA; CDR2 reads SQIVND (reference sequence). CDR3 in DNA: TGTGCCAGTAGCAGGGTTGGGAATGGCTACACCTTC. Amino acid sequence: CASSRVGNGYTF.

This sequence joins TRBV29-1 and TRBJ1-2; D unresolved. CDR3 length equals 10 residues. The V gene lost 5 bases and the J gene lost 6 bases, with 7 bases spanning the gap. Per the germline V gene, CDR1 is SQVTM and CDR2 is ANQGSEA. The CDR3 nucleotides are TGCAGCGTTAGTCAGGATGGCTACACCTTC. The encoded protein is CSVSQDGYTF.

V gene TRBV5-6 combines with J gene TRBJ2-5; the D gene is possibly TRBD2 (5 bases). From germline, CDR1 is SGHDT and CDR2 YYEEEE. CDR3 length: 13 amino acids. V was pared by 4 bases and J by 2 bases, with 9 bases between. In DNA form, the CDR3 reads TGTGCCAGCAGCCTGCCGGGACAAGAGACCCAGTACTTC. Residues: CASSLPGQETQYF.

This clone turned up a few times. CDR3 coding DNA: TGTGCCATCCGACAGAATGAGGGGGCGCCTAGCTATGGCTACACCTTC. It codes for CAIRQNEGAPSYGYTF. This chain links TRBV19 with TRBJ1-2; 7 bases are a match to TRBD1. Germline V lookup: CDR1 LNHDA, CDR2 SQIVND (reference sequence). The V gene end was trimmed by 10 bases and the J gene end by 4 bases; junction bases not matched to a gene: 18. This CDR3 contains 16 residues. Drawing the rest from reference TRBV19 and TRBJ1-2, the complete variable domain is DGGITQSPKYLFRKEGQNVTLSCEQNLNHDAMYWYRQDPGQGLRLIYYSQIVNDFQKGDIAEGYSVSREKKESFPLTVTSAQKNPTAFYLCAIRQNEGAPSYGYTFGSGTRLTVV.

This clone was seen ten or more times. This chain uses TRBV18 with TRBJ2-7; TRBD1 might be the D (6 bases). CDR1 is KGHSH, CDR2 LQKENI, per germline. This CDR3 is 13 amino acids long. Between the trimmed V and J ends, which lost 6 bases and 3 bases, there was a span of 12 bases. CDR3 DNA sequence: TGTGCCAGCTCTACTGGACAGCACTACGAGCAGTACTTC. It translates to CASSTGQHYEQYF.

This clone has a handful of counts. This chain uses TRBV6-5 with TRBJ1-4; D uncertain. Germline V gene lookup returns CDR1 MNHEY and CDR2 SVGAGI. V lost 6 bases and J 0 bases, leaving 5 bases between the germline ends. CDR3 size: 13 residues. CDR3 residues: CASSYSTNEKLFF. The CDR3 DNA follows: TGTGCCAGCAGCTATTCAACTAATGAAAAACTGTTTTTT.

The chain is built from TRBV7-2 and TRBJ2-1; D possibly corresponds to TRBD2 (5 bases). This CDR3 comprises 13 residues. Germline V CDR1 and CDR2: SGHTA, FQGNSA. Trimming took off 1 base at V and 10 bases at J, with 11 bases between the two ends. In nucleotides, the CDR3 is TGTGCCAGCAGCTTAGGGAGGTCAAGGGAGCAGTTCTTC. Amino acids: CASSLGRSREQFF.

This chain uses TRBV7-8 with TRBJ2-5, with 11 bases identical to TRBD1. This CDR3 has 14 residues. The V and J ends lost 5 bases and 5 bases, in that order; junction bases with no gene match: 4. CDR1 and CDR2 (germline): SGHVS, FQNEAQ. The CDR3 region is CASSPGQGAETQYF. In nucleotides, the CDR3 is TGTGCCAGCAGCCCTGGACAGGGGGCGGAGACCCAGTACTTC. Together with reference TRBV7-8 and TRBJ2-5, the CDR3 gives the full variable domain: GAGVSQSPRYKVAKRGQDVALRCDPISGHVSLFWYQQALGQGPEFLTYFQNEAQLDKSGLPSDRFFAERPEGSVSTLKIQRTQQEDSAVYLCASSPGQGAETQYFGPGTRLLVL.

This chain connects TRBV6-1 to TRBJ2-1, with a tentative D call TRBD1 (5 bases). Trimming cost V 7 bases and J 9 bases, with 19 bases left between them. The CDR3 is 14 residues long. Per the germline V gene, CDR1 is MNHNS and CDR2 is SASEGT. CDR3 DNA sequence: TGTGCCAGCACGCTCCTCGACCAGGGAAGTGAGCAGTTCTTC. It is translated as CASTLLDQGSEQFF.

The chain combines TRBV2 with TRBJ1-6, with a possible D match to TRBD1 (5 bases). The CDR3 has 13 amino acids. The germline V gene has CDR1 SNHLY and CDR2 FYNNEI. V was pared by 11 bases and J by 5 bases, with 13 bases between. The CDR3 bases are TGTGCCGGGAAGGGGTGGAATAATTCACCCCTCCACTTT. This codes for CAGKGWNNSPLHF.

This clone showed up just a few times. The rearrangement links TRBV5-1 to TRBJ2-3; weak D call: TRBD1 (7 bases). This CDR3 spans 15 amino acids. Germline values: CDR1 SGHRS, CDR2 YFSETQ. With 4 bases removed from V and 6 bases from J, the gap between germline ends came to 18 bases. Here the CDR3 reads CASSPLGGRGDTQYF. The CDR3 DNA sequence: TGCGCCAGCAGCCCATTGGGGGGCAGGGGGGATACGCAGTATTTT. Filled out from reference TRBV5-1 and TRBJ2-3, the complete variable domain reads KAGVTQTPRYLIKTRGQQVTLSCSPISGHRSVSWYQQTPGQGLQFLFEYFSETQRNKGNFPGRFSGRQFSNSRSEMNVSTLELGDSALYLCASSPLGGRGDTQYFGPGTRLTVL.

This chain's CDR3 is CASSEFRIEAFF. The CDR3 bases are TGTGCCAGCAGTGAGTTCAGGATTGAAGCTTTCTTT. The chain joins TRBV2 to TRBJ1-1; D gene uncertain. CDR1 and CDR2 (germline): SNHLY, FYNNEI. The CDR3 has 12 residues. V was cut by 3 bases and J by 7 bases, with 9 bases left in between.

The table lists this clone with a few counts. The chain uses TRBV7-9 and TRBJ1-6, with D maybe TRBD1 (5 bases). Trimming took 8 bases from V and 2 from J, leaving 10 bases between them. Germline-derived CDR1 and CDR2 are SEHNR and FQNEAQ (reference sequence). This CDR3 has 14 residues. The CDR3 sequence is CASQGGTYNSPLHF. The CDR3 nucleotides read TGTGCCAGCCAGGGAGGGACCTATAATTCACCCCTCCACTTT.